The 27 T cell receptor beta chains below all came from one sample that was sequenced in a study of blood T cell repertoires in COVID-19. The repertoire was sequenced with immunoSEQ multiplex PCR; TCRdb's copy has only in-frame clones and lacks some. The table lists 190,000 or so clones, about 86% of them singletons. The source material was peripheral blood. All receptors derive from a middle-aged man with active or convalescent COVID-19.

The chain joins TRBV9 to TRBJ2-7; D might be TRBD1 (5 bases). The CDR3 is 16 residues long. The V end was cut by 0 bases, the J end by 2 bases, with 15 bases between. Germline V gene lookup returns CDR1 SGDLS and CDR2 YYNGEE. The chain's CDR3 is CASSVGTPTHPYEQYF. CDR3 bases: TGTGCCAGCAGCGTAGGGACACCTACCCATCCCTACGAGCAGTACTTC.

V and J are TRBV3-1 (or the pseudogene TRBV3-2) and TRBJ2-2; TRBD2 might be the D (5 bases). Deletions cut 0 bases from V and 3 bases from J, with 14 bases between. Looked up from germline, CDR1 is LGHDT and CDR2 is YNNKEL (reference sequence). The CDR3 spans 17 residues. CDR3: CASSQDRRARDTGELFF. The CDR3, as DNA: TGTGCCAGCAGCCAAGATAGGCGGGCACGGGACACCGGGGAGCTGTTTTTT.

The chain employs TRBV7-9 and TRBJ2-5, with TRBD1 matching 10 bases. The V gene end was trimmed by 4 bases and the J gene end by 5 bases; junction bases not matched to a gene: 16. This CDR3 is built from 18 residues. CDR1 is SEHNR and CDR2 is FQNEAQ in the germline V gene (reference sequence). The CDR3 loop is CASSSDRLDRGIGETQYF. The CDR3 DNA is TGTGCCAGCAGCTCAGATCGGTTGGACAGGGGGATAGGTGAGACCCAGTACTTC.

The genes are TRBV14 and TRBJ1-6; no firm D call. The V and J ends lost 1 base and 0 bases respectively, with 10 bases between them. CDR1 is SGHDN and CDR2 is FVKESK in the germline V gene. There are 17 residues in the CDR3. CDR3 nucleotides: TGTGCCAGCAGCCAAGCAGGCTTCCGCTCCTATAATTCACCCCTCCACTTT. This translates into CASSQAGFRSYNSPLHF.

The V and J genes are TRBV4-3 and TRBJ2-4; TRBD2 is a possible D gene (7 bases). This CDR3 has 18 residues. The V end was cut by 2 bases, the J end by 0 bases, with 17 bases between. Germline CDR1 is LGHNA and CDR2 is YSLEER. The CDR3 is CASSQWALGGVAKNIQYF. The DNA of the CDR3 is TGCGCCAGCAGCCAATGGGCCCTAGGGGGGGTAGCCAAAAACATTCAGTACTTC.

This clone was observed once. The chain has TRBV30 and TRBJ1-4, with D possibly matching TRBD1 (5 bases). Germline V gives CDR1 GTSNPN, CDR2 SVGIG (reference sequence). The ends were cut back, 0 bases at V and 8 bases at J, with 13 bases in the middle. This CDR3 is built from 14 residues. CDR3 protein: CAWSVRAGQEKLFF. In DNA, the CDR3 is TGTGCCTGGAGTGTACGGGCAGGGCAGGAAAAACTGTTTTTT.

This chain connects TRBV29-1 to TRBJ1-4; a weak D match, TRBD1 (6 bases). The CDR3 runs 13 residues. Per the germline V gene, CDR1 is SQVTM and CDR2 is ANQGSEA. With 7 bases removed from V and 7 bases from J, the gap between germline ends came to 16 bases. CDR3 bases: TGCAGCGCAACCCCAGGGGTCGGTGAAAAACTGTTTTTT. It codes for CSATPGVGEKLFF.

V is TRBV5-1 and J is TRBJ1-2; TRBD1 matches 9 bases. V was pared by 2 bases and J by 1 base, with 6 bases of the junction left unmatched. Germline V gene sequence: CDR1 SGHRS, CDR2 YFSETQ. The CDR3 is 16 amino acids. DNA of the CDR3: TGCGCCAGCAGCTTACCCCCGGGACAGGGTAACTATGGCTACACCTTC. Protein sequence: CASSLPPGQGNYGYTF.

V gene TRBV6-5 combines with J gene TRBJ1-3, with TRBD1 matching over 8 bases. CDR3 length: 15 residues. Per the germline V gene, CDR1 is MNHEY and CDR2 is SVGAGI. V shed 5 bases, J shed 6 bases, and the junction held 9 bases outside the gene matches. In nucleotides, the CDR3 is TGTGCCAGCAGTCCGGGGACAGGAGGAAAAAACACCATATATTTT. This translates into CASSPGTGGKNTIYF.

The chain uses TRBV5-1 and TRBJ1-2, with a possible D match to TRBD1 (5 bases). In germline, CDR1 is SGHRS, CDR2 YFSETQ. V was shortened by 4 bases and J by 4 bases, with 17 bases between the two germline ends. The CDR3 is made up of 15 amino acids. CDR3: CASSQTGVTGYGYTF. CDR3 in DNA: TGCGCCAGCAGCCAAACGGGCGTAACAGGCTATGGCTACACCTTC.

The chain couples TRBV15 to TRBJ2-7, with D uncertain. The ends were cut back, 4 bases at V and 7 bases at J, with 11 bases in the middle. CDR1 and CDR2 (germline): LNHNV, YYDKDF (reference sequence). The CDR3 length is 12 residues. The CDR3 bases are TGTGCCACCAGCACATACTTAGAGGAGCAGTACTTC. It yields the protein CATSTYLEEQYF.

The rearrangement joins TRBV5-4 to TRBJ1-1; TRBD1 matches 11 bases. The CDR3 consists of 14 residues. V shed 3 bases, J shed 2 bases, and the junction held 0 bases outside the gene matches. Germline loops: CDR1 SGHNT, CDR2 YYREEE (reference sequence). CDR3 sequence (DNA): TGTGCCAGCAGCTGGACAGGGGGCAACACTGAAGCTTTCTTT. The encoded protein is CASSWTGGNTEAFF. The variable domain in full, with the rest retrieved from reference TRBV5-4 and TRBJ1-1, is ETGVTQSPTHLIKTRGQQVTLRCSSQSGHNTVSWYQQALGQGPQFIFQYYREEENGRGNFPPRFSGLQFPNYSSELNVNALELDDSALYLCASSWTGGNTEAFFGQGTRLTVV.

This rearrangement joins TRBV18 to TRBJ1-2; D unresolved. V dropped 3 bases and J dropped 4 bases, with 21 bases sitting between them. There are 17 residues in the CDR3. CDR1 is KGHSH and CDR2 is LQKENI in the germline V gene. For the CDR3, the DNA is TGTGCCAGCTCACCCCCCGGACTAGGAAGATCGGGCTATGGCTACACCTTC. Translated: CASSPPGLGRSGYGYTF.

This chain links TRBV3-1 (or the pseudogene TRBV3-2) with TRBJ1-6; D perhaps matches TRBD1 (6 bases). Per germline, CDR1 LGHDT and CDR2 YNNKEL (reference sequence). The CDR3 runs to 15 residues. The V end was cut by 2 bases, the J end by 5 bases, with 10 bases between. CDR3 in amino acids: CASSQIAGDNSPLHF. The CDR3 coding sequence is TGTGCCAGCAGCCAAATAGCAGGGGATAATTCACCCCTCCACTTT.

This clone turned up a few times. The chain links TRBV27 to TRBJ1-6; perhaps TRBD1 as D (6 bases). The germline V gene has CDR1 MNHEY and CDR2 SMNVEV (reference sequence). V lost 6 bases to trimming and J lost 10 bases, with 19 bases between them. The length of the CDR3 is 15 residues. DNA for the CDR3: TGTGCCAGCAGCCTCGGGGGGCAGATCCTGTCACCCCTCCACTTT. This codes for CASSLGGQILSPLHF.

The gene calls are TRBV9 and TRBJ1-5; TRBD1 is a possible D gene (5 bases). Trimming pared 4 bases from V and 5 bases from J, leaving 13 bases between. The CDR3 loop spans 14 amino acids. The germline V gene has CDR1 SGDLS and CDR2 YYNGEE. CDR3 bases: TGTGCCAGCAGCCCCGGGGACTTATATCAGCCCCAGCATTTT. Residues: CASSPGDLYQPQHF.

This clone was counted once. The rearrangement links TRBV5-1 to TRBJ2-3; D is undetermined. Germline values: CDR1 SGHRS, CDR2 YFSETQ. CDR3 size: 14 residues. Trimming left V 0 bases short and J 2 bases short, with 7 bases between. The CDR3 DNA is TGCGCCAGCAGCTTGGGTAGCTACACAGATACGCAGTATTTT. Translated: CASSLGSYTDTQYF.

This chain links TRBV11-3 with TRBJ2-5; 7 bases map to TRBD2. In germline, CDR1 is SGHNT, CDR2 YENEEA. V shed 1 base and J 3 bases; nucleotides not matched to a gene: 2. The CDR3 spans 14 residues. The CDR3 loop is CASSLGRGEETQYF. CDR3 coding DNA: TGTGCCAGCAGCTTAGGACGGGGGGAAGAGACCCAGTACTTC.

This clone was observed once. This chain connects TRBV28 to TRBJ1-3, with 8 positions matching TRBD1. The CDR3 has 16 residues. Losses at the gene ends were 5 bases for V and 5 bases for J; bases not matched to a gene: 11. Germline-derived CDR1 and CDR2 are MDHEN and SYDVKM. CDR3 in amino acids: CASSTPGQGGRNTIYF. The CDR3 bases are TGTGCCAGCAGTACGCCCGGACAGGGAGGAAGAAACACCATATATTTT.

The chain carries TRBV7-3 and TRBJ2-7, with 8 bases matching TRBD2. The germline CDR1 and CDR2 sequences are SGHTA and FQGTGA. The CDR3 contains 14 residues. J lost 4 bases, V lost 5 bases, and 7 bases had no gene match. CDR3 sequence: CASSPTSGAYEQYF. The CDR3 nucleotides read TGTGCCAGCAGCCCTACTAGCGGAGCATACGAGCAGTACTTC.

Many counts were recorded for this clone. This chain uses TRBV30 with TRBJ1-2; D remains unclear. Germline V gene lookup returns CDR1 GTSNPN and CDR2 SVGIG (reference sequence). The V end was cut by 2 bases, the J end by 8 bases, with 18 bases between. This CDR3 has 14 amino acids. This chain's CDR3 is CAWSPLPVVEGYTF. The CDR3 bases are TGTGCCTGGAGTCCCCTCCCGGTGGTAGAAGGCTACACCTTC.

The chain employs TRBV5-1 and TRBJ2-7; TRBD2 is a possible D gene (6 bases). V lost 3 bases and J lost 3, with 10 bases in between. In germline, CDR1 is SGHRS, CDR2 YFSETQ. This CDR3 comprises 13 residues. Here the CDR3 DNA reads TGCGCCAGCAGCTCCGGGGGTGGCTACGAGCAGTACTTC. Its protein is CASSSGGGYEQYF.

The genes are TRBV3-1 (or the pseudogene TRBV3-2) and TRBJ2-3; no reliable D call. The germline gives CDR1 LGHDT, CDR2 YNNKEL (reference sequence). The CDR3 has 15 amino acids. With 2 bases removed from V and 0 bases from J, the gap between germline ends came to 9 bases. The chain's CDR3 is CASSQPSGSTDTQYF. CDR3 in DNA: TGTGCCAGCAGCCAACCAAGTGGCAGCACAGATACGCAGTATTTT.

The chain joins TRBV10-1 to TRBJ2-7; 13 bases map to TRBD2. This CDR3 region has 18 residues. V lost 6 bases to trimming and J lost 5 bases; unmatched junction nucleotides: 16. Germline V gives CDR1 WNHNN, CDR2 SYGVQD (reference sequence). As DNA, the CDR3 is TGCGCCAGCAGCCACCGACTAGCGGGAGGAGGTATCCTGAACGAGCAGTACTTC. Its protein product is CASSHRLAGGGILNEQYF.

The gene calls are TRBV2 and TRBJ2-3; weak D call: TRBD2 (6 bases). The germline V gene has CDR1 SNHLY and CDR2 FYNNEI. This CDR3 is built from 15 residues. V was trimmed by 7 bases and J by 1 base, leaving 15 bases between them. In DNA, the CDR3 is TGTGCCAGCAACCTCGAGGGAGGAGGCACAGATACGCAGTATTTT. Protein: CASNLEGGGTDTQYF.

The chain carries TRBV3-1 (or the pseudogene TRBV3-2) and TRBJ1-2; 10 nucleotides match TRBD1. Unmatched junction bases numbered 6, after V lost 3 bases and J lost 5 bases. Looked up from germline, CDR1 is LGHDT and CDR2 is YNNKEL (reference sequence). The CDR3 is 15 amino acids. The CDR3 region has the DNA TGTGCCAGCAGCCAGGCGACAGGGGGCTTATATGGCTACACCTTC. As protein: CASSQATGGLYGYTF.

V is TRBV10-3 and J is TRBJ2-3; TRBD1 aligns across 9 bases. V dropped 4 bases and J dropped 3; count of bases not matched to a gene: 14. Germline V gene sequence: CDR1 ENHRY, CDR2 SYGVKD. This CDR3 has 18 amino acids. In DNA form, the CDR3 reads TGTGCCATCAGTGCTGTAGGATGCCGGGACAGGGTGACAGATACGCAGTATTTT. It is translated as CAISAVGCRDRVTDTQYF.